A single sample gave rise to the 21 T cell receptor beta chains below, sequenced in a study of breast tumors, draining lymph nodes, adjacent tissues. TCRdb reanalysed the multiplex PCR reads using MiXCR and keeps one entry per CDR3 protein. The sample lists tens of thousands of distinct CDR3 sequences; roughly 41% were seen once. What was sequenced was breast tumor tissue. These receptors came from a female donor with breast cancer. Some clones in this sample may be carry-over from other donors' samples.

A remark on this clonotype: The CDR3 ends on some other residue instead of the conserved phenylalanine or tryptophan, so this is likely a read error. This sequence joins TRBV10-3 and TRBJ2-7; either TRBD1 or TRBD2 may fit D (5 bases each). Trimming cost V 8 bases and J 6 bases, with 14 bases left between them. The CDR3 runs 12 residues. The V gene's germline CDR1 is ENHRY and CDR2 SYGVKD. CDR3 region: CAIAGRAGEQYS. CDR3 nucleotide sequence: TGTGCCATCGCGGGCAGGGCGGGCGAGCAGTACTCC.

This clonotype was seen at least ten times. A much larger clone lies one base from this, so it may be a read error. The rearrangement links TRBV6-4 to TRBJ1-6; no reliable D call. The CDR3 has 13 residues. V dropped 5 bases and J dropped 10 bases, with 12 bases sitting between them. The germline CDR1 and CDR2 sequences are MRHNA and SNTAGT. CDR3 region: CASSQINNSPLHF. The CDR3 region has the DNA TGTGCCAGCAGTCAAATCAACAACTCACCCCTCCACTTT.

The gene calls are TRBV14 and TRBJ2-3, with D possibly TRBD2 on 5 matching bases. This CDR3 has 16 amino acids. Germline lookup yields CDR1 SGHDN and CDR2 FVKESK. V lost 5 bases to trimming and J lost 2 bases, with 17 bases between them. CDR3 sequence (DNA): TGTGCCAGCAGCGAAACCCCACGCCGGGACACAGATACGCAGTATTTT. Residues: CASSETPRRDTDTQYF.

This clonotype was picked up many times. At one of its ends the junction is not consistent with the germline gene, which may arise from a read error. The chain is built from TRBV20-1 and TRBJ2-7, with 8 bases aligning to TRBD1. Germline values: CDR1 DFQATT, CDR2 SNEGSKA (reference sequence). The CDR3 contains 13 residues. Here the CDR3 reads CNASRQGFYEQYF. The DNA for the CDR3 is TGCAATGCTAGCAGACAGGGGTTCTACGAGCAGTACTTC.

The rearrangement links TRBV7-8 to TRBJ1-6; 7 bases agree with TRBD1. The CDR3 spans 15 residues. Germline trimming cut 6 bases from V and 7 bases from J; bases unmatched to any gene: 9. Germline V gene sequence: CDR1 SGHVS, CDR2 FQNEAQ. This chain's CDR3 is CASSYRDSYNSPLHF. CDR3 DNA sequence: TGTGCCAGCAGTTACCGGGACAGCTACAATTCACCCCTCCACTTT.

The chain joins TRBV11-2 to TRBJ1-6; D remains ambiguous. The germline gives CDR1 SGHAT, CDR2 FQNNGV. The CDR3 is 16 amino acids. Trimming removed 3 bases from V and 1 base from J, with 10 bases in between. Written as DNA, the CDR3 is TGTGCCAGCAGCTTTGCGGGAGGTTCCTATAATTCACCCCTCCACTTT. Its translation is CASSFAGGSYNSPLHF.

There are many counts of this clonotype. CDR3 bases: TGTGCCAGCAGCGCGCCGAACAGGGAGGGTGAAAAACTGTTTTTT. This encodes CASSAPNREGEKLFF. The chain links TRBV9 to TRBJ1-4, with D possibly TRBD1 on 6 matching bases. This CDR3 is built from 15 residues. The V end lost 3 bases, the J end lost 7 bases, and 16 bases lay between the germline ends. Germline CDR1 is SGDLS and CDR2 is YYNGEE.

This clonotype was seen just once. The CDR3 loop is CASSGGAGTGSDSPLHF. The DNA of the CDR3 is TGTGCCAGCAGCGGAGGAGCCGGGACAGGTTCGGATTCACCCCTCCACTTT. V usage is TRBV7-9 and J usage is TRBJ1-6; TRBD1 matches 8 bases. This CDR3 comprises 17 residues. With V trimmed by 5 bases and J by 8 bases, 14 bases remained unmatched. Looked up from germline, CDR1 is SEHNR and CDR2 is FQNEAQ (reference sequence).

This clonotype has ten or more counts. This chain links TRBV7-2 with TRBJ1-2; the match to TRBD1 covers 9 bases. CDR3 size: 13 residues. CDR1 SGHTA and CDR2 FQGNSA come from the germline V gene. Trimming removed 5 bases from V and 4 bases from J; junction bases left unmatched: 2. The CDR3 region is CASSPDRGYGYTF. The CDR3 region has the DNA TGTGCCAGCAGCCCGGACAGGGGCTATGGCTACACCTTC.

This clonotype was seen repeatedly, ten times or more. The rearrangement links TRBV12-5 to TRBJ2-7; maybe TRBD1 (6 bases). In germline, CDR1 is LGHNT, CDR2 FRNRAP. V lost 2 bases to trimming and J lost 6 bases, with 8 bases between them. The CDR3 sequence is 12 residues long. CDR3 sequence reads: CASGLNRAEQYF. The CDR3 nucleotides are TGTGCTAGTGGTTTGAACAGGGCCGAGCAGTACTTC.

CDR3 DNA: TGCAGTGCTAGAGACCCTAGCTTCGCCCACAATGAGCAGTTCTTC. Its translation: CSARDPSFAHNEQFF. The J gene is TRBJ2-1, the V gene TRBV20-1; D possibly corresponds to TRBD2 (5 bases). Trimming removed 0 bases at V and 5 bases at J, with 14 bases between. The CDR3 is 15 residues long. Germline-derived CDR1 and CDR2 are DFQATT and SNEGSKA (reference sequence).

This clonotype occurred a few times. This clone may be a read error of a much larger clone one base away. V usage is TRBV6-1 and J usage is TRBJ2-7, with D hard to call. Trimming stripped 7 bases from V and 2 bases from J, with 6 bases between. The CDR3 has 11 amino acids. Germline V gene data show CDR1 as MNHNS and CDR2 as SASEGT. CDR3 in DNA: TGTGCCAGCAAACCAGCCTACGAGCAGTACTTC. It specifies CASKPAYEQYF.

V gene TRBV7-2 combines with J gene TRBJ2-6, with D perhaps TRBD2 (6 bases). The germline CDR1 and CDR2 sequences are SGHTA and FQGNSA. V gave up 1 base and J gave up 2 bases, with 12 bases separating them. CDR3 length equals 17 residues. The CDR3: CASSLGHGGTGANVLTF. CDR3 bases: TGTGCCAGCAGCTTAGGGCATGGGGGGACTGGGGCCAACGTCCTGACTTTC.

This clonotype was picked up many times. The V call is TRBV3-1, the J call TRBJ2-2, with a possible D match to TRBD2 (6 bases). With 3 bases removed from V and 7 bases from J, the gap between germline ends came to 6 bases. CDR1 is LGHDT, CDR2 YNNKEL, per germline (reference sequence). This CDR3 comprises 12 residues. The CDR3 coding sequence is TGTGCCAGCAGCCAGACTAGCGGGGAGCTGTTTTTT. This sequence encodes CASSQTSGELFF.

The chain combines TRBV11-2 with TRBJ1-2, with D uncertain. Germline CDR1 reads SGHAT; CDR2 reads FQNNGV. V was clipped by 0 bases and J by 4 bases, with 6 bases between them. CDR3 size: 13 residues. CDR3 region: CASSLDTVYGYTF. In DNA form, the CDR3 reads TGTGCCAGCAGCTTAGATACGGTCTATGGCTACACCTTC.

This chain joins TRBV20-1 and TRBJ2-1, with 13 bases lining up with TRBD2. With V trimmed by 3 bases and J by 7 bases, 12 bases remained unmatched. Per the germline V gene, CDR1 is DFQATT and CDR2 is SNEGSKA (reference sequence). The CDR3 consists of 17 residues. The CDR3 region has the DNA TGCAGTGCTAGGGGTGGGACTAGCGGGATTGTTTTGAATGAGCAGTTCTTC. It translates to CSARGGTSGIVLNEQFF.

This clonotype appeared a single time. The chain has TRBV2 and TRBJ2-1; tentative D call: TRBD1 (5 bases). Germline V gene data show CDR1 as SNHLY and CDR2 as FYNNEI. V lost 5 bases to trimming and J lost 7 bases, with 9 bases between them. This CDR3 is 12 amino acids long. In DNA, the CDR3 is TGTGCCAGCAGTCTCCAGGGTAATGAGCAGTTCTTC. Amino acids: CASSLQGNEQFF. Looking up the rest from reference TRBV2 and TRBJ2-1 gives the full variable domain: EPEVTQTPSHQVTQMGQEVILRCVPISNHLYFYWYRQILGQKVEFLVSFYNNEISEKSEIFDDQFSVERPDGSNFTLKIRSTKLEDSAMYFCASSLQGNEQFFGPGTRLTVL.

This clonotype was counted at least ten times. This sequence joins TRBV20-1 and TRBJ2-5, with 13 bases fitting TRBD2. Germline V lookup: CDR1 DFQATT, CDR2 SNEGSKA (reference sequence). The V gene end was trimmed by 3 bases and the J gene end by 9 bases; junction bases not matched to a gene: 10. This CDR3 comprises 15 residues. In DNA form, the CDR3 reads TGCAGTGCTAGGAGGGGACTAGCGGGGACCGCGGCCCAGTACTTC. This codes for CSARRGLAGTAAQYF.

This clonotype appeared many times. In DNA form, the CDR3 reads TGTGCCAGCTCACCACCTCGGCGATCTGGGGCCAACGTCCTGACTTTC. It translates to CASSPPRRSGANVLTF. V usage is TRBV18 and J usage is TRBJ2-6; D gene ambiguous. CDR1 and CDR2 (germline): KGHSH, LQKENI. The length of the CDR3 is 16 residues. V lost 0 bases and J lost 1, with 7 bases in between.

This clonotype was found many times. Written as DNA, the CDR3 is TGTGCCAGCAGCGTTAGAAGCCAAGAGACCCAGTACTTC. This codes for CASSVRSQETQYF. This chain joins TRBV14 and TRBJ2-5; D is unclear. CDR3 length: 13 amino acids. CDR1 is SGHDN and CDR2 is FVKESK in the germline V gene. V lost 5 bases, J lost 1 base, and 8 bases lay in between.

This clonotype was picked up many times. The chain combines TRBV12-3 or TRBV12-4 with TRBJ2-7; perhaps TRBD1 as D (6 bases). The CDR3 sequence is 15 residues long. Between the trimmed V and J ends, which lost 1 base and 5 bases, there was a span of 15 bases. CDR3 loop: CASSLVAARGHEQYF. The CDR3 DNA reads TGTGCCAGCAGTTTAGTGGCGGCCAGGGGACACGAGCAGTACTTC.